This T cell receptor (beta chain) emerged from a study of blood T cells in healthy people across ages. Across the study: Template switching caught about one barcoded beta molecule for each two T cells.

General study results and limits: TCR beta diversity per million T cells fell roughly linearly with age.

Together with a sample-barcoded 5' primer, a J-beta primer mix was included in a second PCR lasting roughly 7 to 11 cycles. TCRdb ran MiXCR on the 5' RACE reads and lists one entry per CDR3 protein. The sample includes about 650,000 distinct CDR3 sequences, 45% to 60% of them seen just once. Each of the donors had roughly 9.3 milliliters of peripheral blood drawn into EDTA-treated Vacutainer tubes. As to this clonotype: Its antigen is currently unknown.

The CDR3 is made up of 13 amino acids. The V and J ends lost 7 bases and 4 bases, in that order; junction bases with no gene match: 6. The germline V gene has CDR1 SNHLY and CDR2 FYNNEI. Input material: blood. This sequence was found in a woman aged 80 or older in good health. The chain couples TRBV2 to TRBJ1-2; TRBD1 agrees at 7 bases. CDR3 protein: CASTVGTAYGYTF. In nucleotides, the CDR3 is TGTGCCAGCACGGTCGGGACAGCCTATGGCTACACCTTC.